This passage covers 23 T cell receptor beta chains from one sample sequenced in a study of T cell responses to AZD1222 COVID-19 vaccine. TCRdb's table, derived via immunoSEQ multiplex PCR, lists solely in-frame clones and lacks some. Among 65,000 to 75,000 clones, roughly 82% were seen once, and the ten largest hold more than 5%. This material consisted of peripheral blood, taken on day 0 of AZD1222 vaccination. These receptors all come from an adult in good health.

This clone occurred a few times. This chain connects TRBV3-1 (or the pseudogene TRBV3-2) to TRBJ2-7, with D perhaps given as TRBD1 or TRBD2 (5 bases each). The CDR3 spans 14 residues. Germline V lookup: CDR1 LGHDT, CDR2 YNNKEL (reference sequence). V was trimmed by 0 bases and J by 7 bases, leaving 13 bases between them. The DNA of the CDR3 is TGTGCCAGCAGCCAAGATTCGGGGCCGGGAGAGCAGTACTTC. This gives the protein CASSQDSGPGEQYF.

This chain connects TRBV27 to TRBJ2-6, with 9 bases aligning to TRBD1. The germline V gene has CDR1 MNHEY and CDR2 SMNVEV (reference sequence). The V segment lost 8 bases and the J segment 1 base; nucleotides outside the gene matches: 9. This CDR3 has 17 amino acids. The CDR3, as DNA: TGTGCCAGCGGCACAGGGGGCGCTAGGTCTGGGGCCAACGTCCTGACTTTC. Amino acids: CASGTGGARSGANVLTF.

This clone has a handful of counts. The gene calls are TRBV11-2 and TRBJ1-6; no clear D. Germline CDR1 and CDR2: SGHAT and FQNNGV. There are 14 residues in the CDR3. The V end lost 5 bases, the J end lost 8 bases, and 13 bases lay between the germline ends. The CDR3 nucleotides read TGTGCCAGCAGCCCCGGCGCTTACTATTCACCCCTCCACTTT. Amino acid sequence: CASSPGAYYSPLHF.

This clone was detected only once. This chain connects TRBV29-1 to TRBJ1-2; D uncertain. The CDR3 is 13 amino acids. Germline V gene sequence: CDR1 SQVTM, CDR2 ANQGSEA. Trimming pared 3 bases from V and 8 bases from J, leaving 16 bases between. The CDR3 DNA is TGCAGCGTTGACCGCCAGCGAACGCAAGGCTACACCTTC. Translation gives CSVDRQRTQGYTF.

The chain recombines TRBV13 with TRBJ1-2; no clear D. Germline V lookup: CDR1 PRHDT, CDR2 FYEKMQ (reference sequence). This CDR3 contains 13 residues. V gave up 1 base and J gave up 7 bases, with 10 bases separating them. The CDR3, as DNA: TGTGCCAGCAGCTTAGAACGGGGAAGTGGCTACACCTTC. It encodes CASSLERGSGYTF.

This clone was counted a few times. The V call is TRBV9, the J call TRBJ1-1, with 9 bases aligning to TRBD1. Per the germline V gene, CDR1 is SGDLS and CDR2 is YYNGEE. CDR3 size: 15 residues. J was trimmed by 4 bases and V by 4 bases; bases with no gene match: 8. CDR3 region: CASSPRTGVGTEAFF. The CDR3, as DNA: TGTGCCAGCAGCCCCAGGACAGGGGTTGGCACTGAAGCTTTCTTT.

The rearrangement links TRBV19 to TRBJ1-4, with 9 bases identical to TRBD1. This CDR3 is built from 14 residues. Germline V gene sequence: CDR1 LNHDA, CDR2 SQIVND (reference sequence). In DNA, the CDR3 is TGTGATAGGGACAGGGAAACAACTAATGAAAAACTGTTTTTT. Its translation: CDRDRETTNEKLFF.

The chain combines TRBV10-2 with TRBJ1-2, with D uncertain. The CDR3 sequence is 13 residues long. From germline, CDR1 is WSHSY and CDR2 SAAADI. The ends were cut back, 2 bases at V and 3 bases at J, with 7 bases in the middle. This CDR3 reads CASSEAQYYGYTF. The DNA for the CDR3 is TGCGCCAGCAGTGAGGCACAGTACTATGGCTACACCTTC.

This chain uses TRBV6-5 with TRBJ2-7; 7 positions agree with TRBD1. The CDR3 totals 14 residues. Germline V CDR1 and CDR2: MNHEY, SVGAGI. The J segment lost 4 bases and the V segment lost 6 bases, leaving 9 bases of the junction unmatched. The CDR3 coding sequence is TGTGCCAGCAGGGTCGGGACAGCTACTTACGAGCAGTACTTC. Its protein is CASRVGTATYEQYF.

This sequence joins TRBV4-3 and TRBJ1-2; 8 bases are shared with TRBD1. Looked up from germline, CDR1 is LGHNA and CDR2 is YSLEER. V dropped 0 bases and J dropped 4; count of bases not matched to a gene: 7. CDR3 length: 16 amino acids. In DNA, the CDR3 is TGCGCCAGCAGCCAAGATTGGACAGGGAAGGCCTATGGCTACACCTTC. It specifies CASSQDWTGKAYGYTF.

The rearrangement links TRBV6-5 to TRBJ2-6; D may match TRBD1 or TRBD2 (5 bases each). V gave up 5 bases and J gave up 3 bases, with 11 bases separating them. Germline V gene sequence: CDR1 MNHEY, CDR2 SVGAGI. CDR3 length: 15 amino acids. The CDR3 sequence is CASSHPGRGANVLTF. The CDR3 region has the DNA TGTGCCAGCAGTCACCCGGGGCGTGGGGCCAACGTCCTGACTTTC.

For this clone: Other DNA variants within this sample encode the same CDR3. CDR3 bases: TGTGCCAGCAGCGTAGGGGGGAACTATGGCTACACCTTC. Translation: CASSVGGNYGYTF. V and J are TRBV9 and TRBJ1-2; D perhaps matches TRBD1 (5 bases). Trimming cost V 0 bases and J 2 bases, with 5 bases left between them. The CDR3 sequence is 13 residues long. Germline assignment: CDR1 SGDLS and CDR2 YYNGEE.

The V and J genes are TRBV9 and TRBJ1-2, with 10 bases lining up with TRBD1. Germline-derived CDR1 and CDR2 are SGDLS and YYNGEE. This CDR3 comprises 12 residues. Trimming cost V 5 bases and J 7 bases; bases outside gene matches: 2. For the CDR3, the DNA is TGTGCCAGCAGTGGGACAGGGGCTGGCTACACCTTC. It specifies CASSGTGAGYTF.

The chain is built from TRBV4-1 and TRBJ1-4, with D unclear. The CDR3 has 15 amino acids. The V gene lost 3 bases and the J gene lost 5 bases, with 13 bases spanning the gap. Germline CDR1 and CDR2: MGHRA and YSYEKL. The CDR3 nucleotides read TGCGCCAGCAGCCAGCGGTCCAGACCAAATGAAAAACTGTTTTTT. Amino acids: CASSQRSRPNEKLFF.

This chain links TRBV3-1 (or the pseudogene TRBV3-2) with TRBJ2-7; D is possibly TRBD1 (6 bases). V lost 1 base and J 4 bases, leaving 11 bases between the germline ends. The length of the CDR3 is 14 residues. Germline V lookup: CDR1 LGHDT, CDR2 YNNKEL (reference sequence). DNA of the CDR3: TGTGCCAGCAGCCAAGTAGGGGACAATTACGAGCAGTACTTC. Its protein is CASSQVGDNYEQYF.

The V and J genes are TRBV4-3 and TRBJ1-1; possible D gene TRBD1, 5 bases. V was cut by 0 bases and J by 5 bases, with 13 bases left in between. Germline CDR1 and CDR2: LGHNA and YSLEER. This CDR3 spans 15 amino acids. CDR3 residues: CASSQDPQGGTEAFF. DNA for the CDR3: TGCGCCAGCAGCCAAGATCCGCAGGGAGGGACTGAAGCTTTCTTT.

This sequence joins TRBV19 and TRBJ2-2; 8 nucleotides agree with TRBD1. The CDR3 loop spans 15 amino acids. CDR1 and CDR2 (germline): LNHDA, SQIVND (reference sequence). Trimming at V came to 4 bases and at J to 7 bases, leaving 8 bases not matched to a gene. In DNA form, the CDR3 reads TGTGCCAGTAGTACTCGGACAGGGAGCAACGGGGAGCTGTTTTTT. Amino acids: CASSTRTGSNGELFF.

The rearrangement links TRBV18 to TRBJ1-2; weak D call: TRBD1 (6 bases). This CDR3 region has 14 residues. Trimming pared 2 bases from V and 2 bases from J, leaving 9 bases between. Germline CDR1 is KGHSH and CDR2 is LQKENI. CDR3 protein: CASSPMGQNYGYTF. The CDR3 bases are TGTGCCAGCTCACCAATGGGACAAAACTATGGCTACACCTTC.

The V gene is TRBV7-2, the J gene TRBJ2-1; no firm D call. Germline V gene sequence: CDR1 SGHTA, CDR2 FQGNSA. V was cut by 1 base and J by 5 bases, with 9 bases left in between. CDR3 length equals 14 residues. In DNA, the CDR3 is TGTGCCAGCAGCTTAGTGTCAAGAGACAATGAGCAGTTCTTC. It yields the protein CASSLVSRDNEQFF.

V usage is TRBV4-2 and J usage is TRBJ2-7; D is possibly TRBD1 (5 bases). Trimming removed 0 bases from V and 4 bases from J, with 22 bases in between. There are 18 residues in the CDR3. The germline V gene has CDR1 LGHNA and CDR2 YNFKEQ. The CDR3 protein is CASSQDQWGVTLIYEQYF. The CDR3 DNA follows: TGTGCCAGCAGCCAAGATCAGTGGGGCGTGACTTTGATTTACGAGCAGTACTTC.

The genes are TRBV3-1 (or the pseudogene TRBV3-2) and TRBJ1-5, with TRBD1 matching 9 bases. Germline V gene sequence: CDR1 LGHDT, CDR2 YNNKEL (reference sequence). Trimming removed 4 bases from V and 4 bases from J; junction bases left unmatched: 5. The CDR3 runs to 15 residues. CDR3 nucleotide sequence: TGTGCCAGCAGCCTCGACAGGGGGAGAAATCAGCCCCAGCATTTT. Amino acids: CASSLDRGRNQPQHF.

V is TRBV10-3 and J is TRBJ2-1, with TRBD1 matching over 9 bases. J was trimmed by 8 bases and V by 6 bases; bases with no gene match: 14. CDR1 and CDR2 from the germline V gene are ENHRY and SYGVKD. This CDR3 comprises 16 residues. CDR3 amino acids: CAISPGPGQGSDEQFF. For the CDR3, the DNA is TGTGCCATCAGCCCCGGGCCGGGACAGGGATCCGATGAGCAGTTCTTC.

The genes are TRBV7-2 and TRBJ2-7; weak D call: TRBD2 (5 bases). The length of the CDR3 is 16 residues. V lost 1 base and J lost 4, with 17 bases in between. The germline V gene has CDR1 SGHTA and CDR2 FQGNSA. The CDR3 nucleotides read TGTGCCAGCAGCTTAGATACCGGGGAAGTGCCTTACGAGCAGTACTTC. Residues: CASSLDTGEVPYEQYF.